One sample yielded the 19 T cell receptor beta chains listed below, sequenced in a study of shared clonotypes between healthy human individuals. CD8 cells regarded as naive lacked CD45RO, were positively chosen for CCR7, and omitted terminally differentiated effector memory CD45RA+ cells. Here immunoSEQ multiplex PCR was the method, and the copy in TCRdb shows in-frame clones only, minus some. The repertoire has approximately 840,000 clones, about 96% of them found once; the top ten carry about 0.25%. The sample consisted of naive CD8+ T cells sorted from blood. The receptors stem from a man aged 30 to 39 in good health.

The chain is built from TRBV11-1 and TRBJ2-5; TRBD1 agrees at 9 bases. Germline V gives CDR1 SGHAT, CDR2 FQDESV (reference sequence). This CDR3 spans 16 amino acids. The V and J ends lost 4 bases and 5 bases, in that order; junction bases with no gene match: 11. DNA of the CDR3: TGTGCCAGCAGCTCCCCGGACAGGGGCGGCAGGGAGACCCAGTACTTC. It codes for CASSSPDRGGRETQYF. Supplemented by reference TRBV11-1 and TRBJ2-5, the full variable domain reads EAEVAQSPRYKITEKSQAVAFWCDPISGHATLYWYRQILGQGPELLVQFQDESVVDDSQLPKDRFSAERLKGVDSTLKIQPAELGDSAMYLCASSSPDRGGRETQYFGPGTRLLVL.

The chain is built from TRBV29-1 and TRBJ2-3; 7 bases are a match to TRBD1. Germline V CDR1 and CDR2: SQVTM, ANQGSEA. This CDR3 is 13 amino acids long. The trim removed 5 bases at V and 0 bases at J, leaving 2 bases unmatched. CDR3: CSVQDRSTDTQYF. The CDR3 DNA reads TGCAGCGTTCAGGACAGGAGCACAGATACGCAGTATTTT.

The chain recombines TRBV6-5 with TRBJ2-2, with D perhaps matching TRBD2 (5 bases). Deletions cut 0 bases from V and 8 bases from J, with 16 bases between. This CDR3 has 16 residues. Germline CDR1 reads MNHEY; CDR2 reads SVGAGI. The CDR3 loop reads CASSYSTLGDMGELFF. For the CDR3, the DNA is TGTGCCAGCAGTTACTCCACCCTCGGGGATATGGGGGAGCTGTTTTTT.

With respect to this clone: Other nucleotide sequences in the sample specify the same CDR3. V is TRBV6-5 and J is TRBJ2-2; D may be TRBD1 (6 bases). V shed 0 bases and J shed 0 bases, with 8 bases lying between them. The V gene's germline CDR1 is MNHEY and CDR2 SVGAGI. The CDR3 sequence is 16 residues long. The CDR3: CASSYSTGANTGELFF. The CDR3 region has the DNA TGTGCCAGCAGTTACTCGACAGGAGCGAACACCGGGGAGCTGTTTTTT.

The chain couples TRBV7-9 to TRBJ1-1, with a tentative D call TRBD1 (5 bases). In germline, CDR1 is SEHNR, CDR2 FQNEAQ (reference sequence). The CDR3 totals 15 residues. V lost 3 bases and J 3 bases, leaving 14 bases between the germline ends. In DNA, the CDR3 is TGTGCCAGCAGCTTGCTGCGAGGGGAGGACACTGAAGCTTTCTTT. As protein: CASSLLRGEDTEAFF. The entire variable domain, with the rest obtained from reference TRBV7-9 and TRBJ1-1, is as follows: DTGVSQNPRHKITKRGQNVTFRCDPISEHNRLYWYRQTLGQGPEFLTYFQNEAQLEKSRLLSDRFSAERPKGSFSTLEIQRTEQGDSAMYLCASSLLRGEDTEAFFGQGTRLTVV.

The rearrangement links TRBV18 to TRBJ2-5, with TRBD2 matching over 9 bases. Losses at the gene ends were 3 bases for V and 1 base for J; bases not matched to a gene: 6. The CDR3 loop spans 16 amino acids. The V gene's germline CDR1 is KGHSH and CDR2 LQKENI. Here the CDR3 reads CASSPELTSGQETQYF. The CDR3 region has the DNA TGTGCCAGCTCACCGGAACTGACTAGCGGCCAAGAGACCCAGTACTTC.

The chain recombines TRBV7-8 with TRBJ2-1; D may be TRBD2 (6 bases). Germline V gene data show CDR1 as SGHVS and CDR2 as FQNEAQ. The CDR3 is made up of 15 amino acids. The V end was cut by 5 bases, the J end by 0 bases, with 11 bases between. The CDR3 DNA follows: TGTGCCAGCAGCAACGGAGGGTTCTCCTACAATGAGCAGTTCTTC. Its translation is CASSNGGFSYNEQFF. Variable domain in full (rest from reference TRBV7-8 and TRBJ2-1): GAGVSQSPRYKVAKRGQDVALRCDPISGHVSLFWYQQALGQGPEFLTYFQNEAQLDKSGLPSDRFFAERPEGSVSTLKIQRTQQEDSAVYLCASSNGGFSYNEQFFGPGTRLTVL.

J is TRBJ1-1 and V is TRBV18; no definite D call. V lost 0 bases, J lost 5 bases, and 16 bases lay in between. CDR3 length equals 16 residues. CDR1 is KGHSH and CDR2 is LQKENI in the germline V gene. CDR3 residues: CASSPPRGEGETEAFF. CDR3 sequence (DNA): TGTGCCAGCTCACCACCGCGGGGAGAGGGTGAAACTGAAGCTTTCTTT. Full variable domain (rest looked up from reference TRBV18 and TRBJ1-1): NAGVMQNPRHLVRRRGQEARLRCSPMKGHSHVYWYRQLPEEGLKFMVYLQKENIIDESGMPKERFSAEFPKEGPSILRIQQVVRGDSAAYFCASSPPRGEGETEAFFGQGTRLTVV.

The rearrangement links TRBV7-8 to TRBJ2-3; 10 nucleotides agree with TRBD2. Per germline, CDR1 SGHVS and CDR2 FQNEAQ. V lost 5 bases to trimming and J lost 4 bases; unmatched junction nucleotides: 3. The CDR3 totals 14 residues. CDR3 sequence reads: CASSPGTSADTQYF. As DNA, the CDR3 is TGTGCCAGCAGCCCCGGGACTAGCGCAGATACGCAGTATTTT.

This chain links TRBV18 with TRBJ1-5, with 8 nucleotides matching TRBD1. The V and J ends lost 4 bases and 0 bases, in that order; junction bases with no gene match: 11. The CDR3 consists of 18 residues. Germline V gene sequence: CDR1 KGHSH, CDR2 LQKENI. CDR3 nucleotide sequence: TGTGCCAGCTCACAGACAGGGGAATTCGATTATAGCAATCAGCCCCAGCATTTT. Protein sequence: CASSQTGEFDYSNQPQHF.

The chain links TRBV5-4 to TRBJ2-7; 7 bases are shared with TRBD1. V dropped 5 bases and J dropped 1; count of bases not matched to a gene: 3. This CDR3 has 13 amino acids. Germline V lookup: CDR1 SGHNT, CDR2 YYREEE (reference sequence). The CDR3 sequence is CASSPDRSYEQYF. CDR3 nucleotide sequence: TGTGCCAGCAGTCCGGACAGGTCCTACGAGCAGTACTTC. Complete variable domain (other parts from reference TRBV5-4 and TRBJ2-7): ETGVTQSPTHLIKTRGQQVTLRCSSQSGHNTVSWYQQALGQGPQFIFQYYREEENGRGNFPPRFSGLQFPNYSSELNVNALELDDSALYLCASSPDRSYEQYFGPGTRLTVT.

J is TRBJ2-7 and V is TRBV7-6; no firm D call. This CDR3 has 15 residues. CDR1 and CDR2 (germline): SGHVS, FNYEAQ. V lost 3 bases, J lost 2 bases, and 14 bases lay in between. Here the CDR3 reads CASSFRASGAYEQYF. The CDR3 bases are TGTGCCAGCAGCTTCCGGGCAAGTGGGGCCTACGAGCAGTACTTC. Full variable domain (outside the CDR3, taken from reference TRBV7-6 and TRBJ2-7): GAGVSQSPRYKVTKRGQDVALRCDPISGHVSLYWYRQALGQGPEFLTYFNYEAQQDKSGLPNDRFSAERPEGSISTLTIQRTEQRDSAMYRCASSFRASGAYEQYFGPGTRLTVT.

The chain recombines TRBV28 with TRBJ2-1; maybe TRBD1 (5 bases). The germline CDR1 and CDR2 sequences are MDHEN and SYDVKM. The length of the CDR3 is 15 residues. V lost 7 bases to trimming and J lost 8 bases, with 21 bases between them. The CDR3 DNA sequence: TGTGCCAGCACTCAAGGGGATTTAGGCAGGGATGAGCAGTTCTTC. Its translation is CASTQGDLGRDEQFF. Based on the CDR3 plus reference TRBV28 and TRBJ2-1, the full variable domain is DVKVTQSSRYLVKRTGEKVFLECVQDMDHENMFWYRQDPGLGLRLIYFSYDVKMKEKGDIPEGYSVSREKKERFSLILESASTNQTSMYLCASTQGDLGRDEQFFGPGTRLTVL.

The chain recombines TRBV27 with TRBJ2-1; D uncertain. The CDR3 loop spans 12 amino acids. Germline V gene lookup returns CDR1 MNHEY and CDR2 SMNVEV (reference sequence). Deletions cut 3 bases from V and 7 bases from J, with 7 bases between. CDR3 sequence: CASSFPSNEQFF. The CDR3 bases are TGTGCCAGCAGTTTTCCATCAAATGAGCAGTTCTTC.

The chain carries TRBV29-1 and TRBJ2-7; D is perhaps TRBD1 (5 bases). CDR1 SQVTM and CDR2 ANQGSEA come from the germline V gene. This CDR3 is built from 13 residues. V lost 6 bases and J 2 bases, leaving 14 bases between the germline ends. CDR3 protein: CSVVLTVTYEQYF. As DNA, the CDR3 is TGCAGCGTCGTATTGACAGTTACCTACGAGCAGTACTTC.

To note about this clone: This same CDR3 is encoded by further DNA sequences in the sample. This CDR3 is CASSYSFRETQYF. The DNA of the CDR3 is TGTGCCAGCAGTTACTCGTTCCGAGAGACCCAGTACTTC. The V gene is TRBV6-5, the J gene TRBJ2-5; D not certain. The CDR3 covers 13 residues. V lost 0 bases and J lost 4, with 6 bases in between. The germline V gene has CDR1 MNHEY and CDR2 SVGAGI.

The J gene is TRBJ1-1, the V gene TRBV7-2; no definite D call. Trimming pared 1 base from V and 0 bases from J, leaving 15 bases between. The CDR3 runs 17 residues. Per germline, CDR1 SGHTA and CDR2 FQGNSA. CDR3 residues: CASSLVGRPRLNTEAFF. DNA for the CDR3: TGTGCCAGCAGCTTAGTGGGCAGGCCTCGGCTGAACACTGAAGCTTTCTTT.

The chain carries TRBV4-2 and TRBJ2-2; TRBD2 matches at 8 bases. CDR1 and CDR2 from the germline V gene are LGHNA and YNFKEQ. CDR3 length: 20 residues. The junction had 16 bases not matched to a gene; V was cut back by 1 base and J by 3 bases. CDR3 DNA sequence: TGTGCCAGCAGCCAAGTCTTCGGACTAGCTGGGGGGGCCTACACCGGGGAGCTGTTTTTT. It codes for CASSQVFGLAGGAYTGELFF.

V is TRBV19 and J is TRBJ2-3; no definite D call. The germline gives CDR1 LNHDA, CDR2 SQIVND (reference sequence). The V end was cut by 6 bases, the J end by 5 bases, with 12 bases between. The CDR3 totals 13 residues. For the CDR3, the DNA is TGTGCCAGTAGCACCGTTAGTGGAGATACGCAGTATTTT. Translated: CASSTVSGDTQYF.